The clone carrying this TCR beta chain occurred a few times. Its antigen remains unknown. The sample originates from a study of blood T cells in healthy people across ages. Findings of the study overall: The percentage of naive T cells correlated strongly with TCR beta diversity. Long-lived donors had more naive CD4+ cells and higher diversity than aged donors.

Russia was home to the donors, healthy Caucasian individuals aged about 6 to 90. For the second PCR, which ran for about 7 to 11 cycles, a sample-barcoded 5' primer and a J-beta primer mix were used. The authors tagged each cDNA molecule using a template-switch adaptor with 12 random nucleotides. TCRdb re-called the 5' RACE reads with MiXCR, one entry per CDR3 protein. This sample yields around 620,000 distinct CDR3 sequences, of which 25% to 30% are seen a single time; 18% belongs to the top ten. Sequenced sample: blood. The clonotype was recovered from a woman between 65 and 79 years old in good health.

CDR3 in DNA: TGTGCCAGCAGCTCATTTGACACCAATGAGCAGTTCTTC. It encodes CASSSFDTNEQFF. This chain uses TRBV7-2 with TRBJ2-7, with unresolved D. The assigned J gene may be wrong: the sequence end matches TRBJ2-1 better. Germline V gene lookup returns CDR1 SGHTA and CDR2 FQGNSA. The CDR3 loop spans 13 amino acids.